This paragraph reports one T cell receptor (beta chain). From germline, CDR1 is MNHEY and CDR2 SVGAGI. Trimming cost V 2 bases and J 8 bases; bases outside gene matches: 12. The CDR3 is made up of 16 amino acids. This record comes from a study of shared clonotypes between healthy human individuals. Generated by immunoSEQ multiplex PCR, the TCRdb table keeps only in-frame clones and is missing some. The sample contains 1.6 million or so clones, approximately 98.5% of which appear only once. This sequence originates from a man aged 30-40 years in good health. The chain is built from TRBV6-5 and TRBJ2-1, with 7 positions matching TRBD2. Material for sequencing was naive CD4+ T cells sorted from blood. The subset denotes: CD45RA+ positively selected. CDR3 nucleotide sequence: TGTGCCAGCAGTTACCCCCCCTTGGGAGGGCCTTATGAGCAGTTCTTC. It yields the protein CASSYPPLGGPYEQFF.